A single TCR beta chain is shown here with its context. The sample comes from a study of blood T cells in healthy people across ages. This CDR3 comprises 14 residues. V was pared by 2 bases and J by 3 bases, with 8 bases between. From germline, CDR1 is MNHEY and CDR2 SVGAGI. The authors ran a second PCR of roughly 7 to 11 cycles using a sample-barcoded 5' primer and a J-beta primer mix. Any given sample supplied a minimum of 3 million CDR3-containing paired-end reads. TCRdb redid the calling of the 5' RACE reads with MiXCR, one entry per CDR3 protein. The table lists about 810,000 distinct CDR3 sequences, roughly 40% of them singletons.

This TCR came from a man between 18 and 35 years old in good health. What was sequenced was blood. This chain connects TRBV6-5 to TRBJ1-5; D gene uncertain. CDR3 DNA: TGTGCCAGCAGTTACCCCCTTTTCAATCAGCCCCAGCATTTT. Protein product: CASSYPLFNQPQHF.